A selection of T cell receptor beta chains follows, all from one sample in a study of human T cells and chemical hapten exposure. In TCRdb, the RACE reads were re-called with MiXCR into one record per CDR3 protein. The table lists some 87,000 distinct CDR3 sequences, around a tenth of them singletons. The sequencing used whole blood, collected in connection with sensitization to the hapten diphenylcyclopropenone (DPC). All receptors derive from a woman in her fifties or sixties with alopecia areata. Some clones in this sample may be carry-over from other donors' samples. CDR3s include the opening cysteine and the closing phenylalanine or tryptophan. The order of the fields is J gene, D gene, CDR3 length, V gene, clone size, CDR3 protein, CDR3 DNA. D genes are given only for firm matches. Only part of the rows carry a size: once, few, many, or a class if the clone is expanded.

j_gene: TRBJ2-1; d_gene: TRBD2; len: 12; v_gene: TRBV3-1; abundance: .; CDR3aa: CASSPRGEGEFF; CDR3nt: TGTGCCAGCAGCCCACGTGGGGAGGGTGAGTTCTTC
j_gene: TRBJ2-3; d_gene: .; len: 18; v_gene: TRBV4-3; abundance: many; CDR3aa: CASSQRERALLGTDTQYF; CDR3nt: TGCGCCAGCAGCCAAAGGGAGAGGGCCCTCCTCGGCACAGATACGCAGTATTTT
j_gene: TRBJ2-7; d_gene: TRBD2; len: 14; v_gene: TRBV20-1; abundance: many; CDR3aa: CSARDGGSVHEQYF; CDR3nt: TGCAGTGCTAGAGATGGCGGGAGTGTCCACGAGCAGTACTTC
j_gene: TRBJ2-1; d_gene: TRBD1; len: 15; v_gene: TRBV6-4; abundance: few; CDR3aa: CASSAGTGTYNEQFF; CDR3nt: TGTGCCAGCAGTGCCGGGACAGGCACTTACAATGAGCAGTTCTTC
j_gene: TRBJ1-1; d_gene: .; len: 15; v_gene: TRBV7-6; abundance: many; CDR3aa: CASSPSQAPNTEAFF; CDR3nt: TGTGCCAGCAGCCCCTCACAGGCGCCGAACACTGAAGCTTTCTTT
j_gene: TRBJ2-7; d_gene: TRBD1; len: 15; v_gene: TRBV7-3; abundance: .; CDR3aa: CASSTEGQGAEEQYF; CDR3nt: TGTGCCAGCAGCACCGAGGGACAGGGGGCGGAAGAGCAGTACTTC
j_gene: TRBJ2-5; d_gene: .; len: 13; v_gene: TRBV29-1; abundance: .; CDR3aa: CSVEGQRGRTQYF; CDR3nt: TGCAGCGTTGAAGGGCAGCGTGGACGGACCCAGTACTTC
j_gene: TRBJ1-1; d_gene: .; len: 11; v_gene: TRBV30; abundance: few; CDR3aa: CAWSNLAEAFF; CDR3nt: TGTGCCTGGAGTAACCTGGCCGAAGCTTTCTTT
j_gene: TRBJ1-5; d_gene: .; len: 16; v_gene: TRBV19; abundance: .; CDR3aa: CASSFGQRNRNQPQHF; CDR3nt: TGTGCCAGTAGTTTCGGACAGCGAAATAGGAATCAGCCCCAGCATTTT
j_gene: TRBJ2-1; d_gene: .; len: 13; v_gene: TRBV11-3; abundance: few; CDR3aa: CASSFFGVDEQFF; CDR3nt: TGTGCCAGCAGCTTCTTTGGGGTGGATGAGCAGTTCTTC
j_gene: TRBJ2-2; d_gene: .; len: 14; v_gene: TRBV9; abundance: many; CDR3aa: CASSVARNTGELFF; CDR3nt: TGTGCCAGCAGCGTAGCTAGAAACACCGGGGAGCTGTTTTTT
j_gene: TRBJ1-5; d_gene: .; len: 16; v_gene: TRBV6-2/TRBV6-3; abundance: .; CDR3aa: CASSYSAGLGNQPQHF; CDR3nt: TGTGCCAGCAGTTACTCCGCAGGGCTGGGAAATCAGCCCCAGCATTTT
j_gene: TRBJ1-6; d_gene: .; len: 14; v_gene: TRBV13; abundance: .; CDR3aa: CASSPDGGSTPLHF; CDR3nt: TGTGCCAGCAGCCCCGACGGGGGGAGTACACCCCTCCACTTT
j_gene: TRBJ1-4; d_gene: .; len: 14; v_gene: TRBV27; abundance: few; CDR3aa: CASSTSRLTEKLFF; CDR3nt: TGTGCCAGCAGTACATCCAGGTTAACGGAAAAACTGTTTTTT
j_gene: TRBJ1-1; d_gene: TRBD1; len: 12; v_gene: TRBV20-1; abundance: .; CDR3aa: CSASFNRGEAFF; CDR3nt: TGCAGTGCCTCTTTCAACAGGGGTGAAGCTTTCTTT
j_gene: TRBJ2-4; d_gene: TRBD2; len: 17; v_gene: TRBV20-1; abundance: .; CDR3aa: CSARDPSGRIAKNIQYF; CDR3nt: TGCAGTGCTAGAGACCCTAGCGGGAGGATAGCCAAAAACATTCAGTACTTC
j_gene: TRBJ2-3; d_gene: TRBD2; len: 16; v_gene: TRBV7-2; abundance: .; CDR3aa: CASSPGLAASTDTQYF; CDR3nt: TGTGCCAGCAGCCCCGGACTAGCGGCTAGCACAGATACGCAGTATTTT
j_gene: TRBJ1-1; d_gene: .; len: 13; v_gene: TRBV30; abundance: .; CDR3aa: CAWRTGLNTEAFF; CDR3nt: TGTGCCTGGAGGACAGGCCTTAACACTGAAGCTTTCTTT
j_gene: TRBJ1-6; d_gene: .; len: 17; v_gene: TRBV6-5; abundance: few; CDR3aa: CASSLTVRGSYNSPLHF; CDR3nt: TGTGCCAGCAGTCTGACAGTTCGTGGGTCCTATAATTCACCCCTCCACTTT
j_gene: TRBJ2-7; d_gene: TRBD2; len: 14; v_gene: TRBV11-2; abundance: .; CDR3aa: CASSLDSGKEEQYF; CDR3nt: TGTGCCAGCAGCTTAGATAGCGGGAAGGAAGAGCAGTACTTC
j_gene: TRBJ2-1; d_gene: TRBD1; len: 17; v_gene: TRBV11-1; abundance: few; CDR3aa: CASSFPRTGASYNEQFF; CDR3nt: TGTGCCAGCAGTTTTCCTCGGACAGGGGCCTCCTACAATGAGCAGTTCTTC
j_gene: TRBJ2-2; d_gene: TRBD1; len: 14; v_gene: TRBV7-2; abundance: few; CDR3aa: CASSSQGVTGELFF; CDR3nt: TGTGCCAGCAGCTCACAGGGGGTCACCGGGGAGCTGTTTTTT
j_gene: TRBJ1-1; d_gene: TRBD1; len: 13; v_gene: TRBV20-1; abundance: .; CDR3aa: CSALRQGGSATFF; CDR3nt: TGCAGTGCCCTTCGACAGGGGGGGAGCGCGACTTTCTTT
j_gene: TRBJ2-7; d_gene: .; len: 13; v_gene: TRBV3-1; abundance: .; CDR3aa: CASSQPGPYEQYF; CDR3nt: TGTGCCAGCAGCCAACCGGGACCGTACGAGCAGTACTTC
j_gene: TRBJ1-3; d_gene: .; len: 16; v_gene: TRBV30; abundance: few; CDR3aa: CAWSVGQIHSGNTIYF; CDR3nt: TGTGCCTGGAGTGTAGGACAGATTCACTCTGGAAACACCATATATTTT
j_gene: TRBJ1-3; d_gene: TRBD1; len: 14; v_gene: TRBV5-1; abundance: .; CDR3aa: CASSLDRGGNTIYF; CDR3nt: TGCGCCAGCAGCTTGGACAGGGGAGGAAACACCATATATTTT
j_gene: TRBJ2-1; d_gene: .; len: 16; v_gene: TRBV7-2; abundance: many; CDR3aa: CASSSLSGTAGNEQFF; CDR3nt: TGTGCCAGCAGCTCGCTATCCGGGACTGCGGGGAATGAGCAGTTCTTC
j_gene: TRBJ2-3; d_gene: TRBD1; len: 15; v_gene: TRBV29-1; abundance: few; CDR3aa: CSVETGARGTDTQYF; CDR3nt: TGCAGCGTTGAAACAGGGGCGCGAGGCACAGATACGCAGTATTTT
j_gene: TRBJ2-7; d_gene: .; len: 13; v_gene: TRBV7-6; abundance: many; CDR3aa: CASSKGPNYEQYF; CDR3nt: TGTGCCAGCAGCAAGGGACCGAACTACGAGCAGTACTTC
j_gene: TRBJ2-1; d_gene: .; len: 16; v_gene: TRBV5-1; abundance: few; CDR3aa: CASSTGLASSYNEQFF; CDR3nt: TGCGCCAGCAGCACGGGACTTGCTAGCTCCTACAATGAGCAGTTCTTC
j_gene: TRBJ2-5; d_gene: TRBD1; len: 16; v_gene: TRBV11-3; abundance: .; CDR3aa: CASSPTVQGGWGTQYF; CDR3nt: TGTGCCAGCAGCCCCACCGTACAAGGGGGCTGGGGGACCCAGTACTTC
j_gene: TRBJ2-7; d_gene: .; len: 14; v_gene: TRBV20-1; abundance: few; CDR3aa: CSARVTGRRDEQYF; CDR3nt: TGCAGTGCTAGAGTCACGGGGAGGAGGGACGAGCAGTACTTC
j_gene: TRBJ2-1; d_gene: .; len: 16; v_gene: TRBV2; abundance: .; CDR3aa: CASTAPGTSSYNEQFF; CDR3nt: TGTGCCAGCACCGCCCCAGGGACTTCCTCCTACAATGAGCAGTTCTTC
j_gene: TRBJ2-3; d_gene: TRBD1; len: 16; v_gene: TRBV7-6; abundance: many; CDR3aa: CASSLQTGGLTDTQYF; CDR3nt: TGTGCCAGCAGCCTACAGACAGGGGGCTTAACAGATACGCAGTATTTT
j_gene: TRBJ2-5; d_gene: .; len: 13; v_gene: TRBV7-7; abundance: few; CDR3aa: CASSPRRSETQYF; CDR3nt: TGTGCTAGCAGCCCACGGCGCAGCGAGACCCAGTACTTC
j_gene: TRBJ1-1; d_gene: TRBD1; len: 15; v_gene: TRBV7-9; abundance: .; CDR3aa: CASSSRQGENTEAFF; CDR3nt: TGTGCCAGCAGCTCCAGACAGGGGGAGAACACTGAAGCTTTCTTT